This T cell receptor beta chain was documented in a study of blood T cell repertoires in COVID-19. Looking at the study overall: The samples span acute and convalescent COVID-19 from the United States, Italy and Spain. T cells, B-cell-depleted T cells, or PBMCs provided the cDNA or gDNA that served as material.

Original processing methods: For nucleated cells, counts were estimated from reference gene primer amplification. TCRdb's copy holds only in-frame clones and misses some; the assay was immunoSEQ multiplex PCR. V, J and clone size are taken as reported in that table, and D and trimming were inferred from the DNA itself. The table records under 300,000 clones, about four fifths of them present only once. The junction had 5 bases not matched to a gene; V was cut back by 2 bases and J by 11 bases. The germline CDR1 and CDR2 sequences are LGHNA and YNFKEQ. This CDR3 spans 15 amino acids. The sequence derives from an older woman with active or convalescent COVID-19. The chain couples TRBV4-2 to TRBJ2-6; 11 bases line up with TRBD1. The material sequenced was peripheral blood. The CDR3 reads CASSQLPGQGDVLTF. In DNA form, the CDR3 reads TGTGCCAGCAGCCAACTGCCGGGACAGGGGGACGTCCTGACTTTC.